The clone carrying this T cell receptor beta chain was seen many times. Its antigen is undetermined. TCRdb re-analysed the reads in MiXCR, keeping a single row per CDR3 protein. The table has approximately 310,000 distinct CDR3 sequences, roughly 25% seen once; the top ten hold roughly 15%. The CDR3 is made up of 17 amino acids. V was shortened by 0 bases and J by 8 bases, with 20 bases between the two germline ends. Germline V lookup: CDR1 MNHEY, CDR2 SVGAGI. The sample originates from a study of T cell repertoires in cytomegalovirus infection. As for the study in general: HLA-B-restricted CMV epitopes that are well studied were used alongside recently identified HLA-C-restricted ones. CMV infection together with matching HLA type was indicated by public TCR beta signatures. Overall study results and limits: Carriers of CMV plus the relevant HLA were identified by cumulative public TCR beta family frequency. CMV-specific TCR beta clonotypes restricted by HLA-C dominated the ex vivo response.

The specimen comprised cultured PBMCs, sampled from culture after CMV antigen stimulation. The chain links TRBV6-5 to TRBJ2-1; D is possibly TRBD1 or TRBD2 (5 bases each). This TCR was recovered from a human donor in good health (CMV status not recorded). Some clones in this sample may be carry-over from other donors' samples. The CDR3 sequence: CASSYSPGALLRDEQFF. CDR3 coding DNA: TGTGCCAGCAGTTACTCGCCCGGGGCCCTCCTGAGGGATGAGCAGTTCTTC.